This is a list of T cell receptor beta chains from one sample in a study of beta chain features in type 1 diabetes. Measured with immunoSEQ multiplex PCR; TCRdb has only the in-frame clones, and not every one. The sample yields roughly 330,000 clones, approximately 10% seen once. Sequenced: naive CD4+ T cells from blood. These receptors all stem from a woman aged 30 to 39 in good health. CDR3s include the opening cysteine and the closing phenylalanine or tryptophan. The D gene is left open where the match is weak. Clone size is not always given. Where it is, it says once, few, many or a class for expanded clones.

d_gene	abundance	j_gene	v_gene	CDR3nt	CDR3aa
TRBD2	-	TRBJ2-7	TRBV13	TGTGCCAGCAGCTCGGCGCCTAGCGGAGGTCGGTACGAGCAGTACTTC	CASSSAPSGGRYEQYF
-	few	TRBJ2-7	TRBV7-9	TGTGCCAGCAGCTTAGTGGCTAGTTCCTACGAGCAGTACTTC	CASSLVASSYEQYF
-	few	TRBJ1-2	TRBV6-5	TGTGCCAGCAGGGCCTTTAACTATGGCTACACCTTC	CASRAFNYGYTF
-	-	TRBJ2-7	TRBV7-2	TGTGCCAGCAGCTCCCGGGACTCCTACGAGCAGTACTTC	CASSSRDSYEQYF
-	few	TRBJ2-3	TRBV7-2	TGTGCCAGCAGCTTACGTCGGGGAGCAGATACGCAGTATTTT	CASSLRRGADTQYF
-	-	TRBJ1-1	TRBV29-1	TGCAGCCTTCGATGGGGCGAAGTGGCTTTCTTT	CSLRWGEVAFF
TRBD1	-	TRBJ2-5	TRBV29-1	TGCAGCGTAGTTACAGGGGTGGAGACCCAGTACTTC	CSVVTGVETQYF
-	few	TRBJ1-1	TRBV27	TGTGCCAGCAGCCACGCGGGACGGGAGAACACTGAAGCTTTCTTT	CASSHAGRENTEAFF
TRBD1	few	TRBJ1-2	TRBV18	TGTGCCAGCTCACCAGACAGGGCCTATGGCTACACCTTC	CASSPDRAYGYTF
TRBD1	-	TRBJ1-2	TRBV6-5	TGTGCCAGCACCAAGGGACAGTCTCCCTATGGCTACACCTTC	CASTKGQSPYGYTF
-	-	TRBJ2-7	TRBV7-9	TGTGCCAGCAGCTTCTCTGACGAGCAGTACTTC	CASSFSDEQYF
-	few	TRBJ1-1	TRBV6-5	TGTGCCAGCAGTTACTCTAGACTTAACACTGAAGCTTTCTTT	CASSYSRLNTEAFF
TRBD2	-	TRBJ2-3	TRBV27	TGTGCCAGCAGTTTAAAACTAGCGGGAGCATATACGCAGTATTTT	CASSLKLAGAYTQYF
-	-	TRBJ2-5	TRBV7-6	TGTGCCAGCAGCTTACAGGAGGGAGAGACCCAGTACTTC	CASSLQEGETQYF
TRBD1	few	TRBJ2-7	TRBV14	TGTGCCAGCAGCCGGACAGGGCTGGGCTACGAGCAGTACTTC	CASSRTGLGYEQYF
-	-	TRBJ1-4	TRBV28	TGTGCCAGCAGCGGGAGGGGGATTCGAGAAAAACTGTTTTTT	CASSGRGIREKLFF
-	few	TRBJ2-7	TRBV21-1	TGTTTCCGGGGGGGTAGGCACTACGAGCAGTACTTC	CFRGGRHYEQYF
TRBD1	-	TRBJ1-5	TRBV28	TGTGCCAGCAGGCCAGAACTGGACAGGAGTTCTCAGCCCCAGCATTTT	CASRPELDRSSQPQHF
-	few	TRBJ2-7	TRBV6-6	TGTGCCACGGCAGGTCGAAACGAGCAGTACTTC	CATAGRNEQYF
TRBD2	-	TRBJ2-7	TRBV27	TGTGCCAGCAGTCCCAGGACTAGCGTGGTCCACGAGCAGTACTTC	CASSPRTSVVHEQYF
-	few	TRBJ2-1	TRBV9	TGTGCCAGCAGCGCCCTAGGACAGAGGAACAATGAGCAGTTCTTC	CASSALGQRNNEQFF
TRBD1	-	TRBJ2-5	TRBV5-4	TGTGCCAGCAGCTTGGACGGACAGGGATGGGAGACCCAGTACTTC	CASSLDGQGWETQYF
TRBD2	few	TRBJ2-3	TRBV7-2	TGTGCCAGCAGCCGGCGGGGGACAGATACGCAGTATTTT	CASSRRGTDTQYF
-	few	TRBJ2-4	TRBV7-2	TGTGCCAGCAGCTTAGCGCGAAGCCTAGCCAAAAACATTCAGTACTTC	CASSLARSLAKNIQYF
TRBD2	-	TRBJ2-3	TRBV9	TGTGCCAGTACAAGACTAGCGCAAAGCACAGATACGCAGTATTTT	CASTRLAQSTDTQYF
TRBD1	-	TRBJ1-1	TRBV7-2	TGTGCCAGCAGCAGGGGACAGTGGAACACTGAAGCTTTCTTT	CASSRGQWNTEAFF
-	few	TRBJ2-1	TRBV7-9	TGTGCCAGCAGCTTAGAACTCCCCGAGTTCTTC	CASSLELPEFF
-	few	TRBJ1-5	TRBV27	TGTGCCAGCCGTCCGGGGGGGACAAATCAGCCCCAGCATTTT	CASRPGGTNQPQHF
TRBD2	few	TRBJ2-1	TRBV5-4	TGTGCCAGCAGCCCATTAGCGGGAGTACATGAGCAGTTCTTC	CASSPLAGVHEQFF
TRBD2	-	TRBJ2-1	TRBV27	TGTGCCAGCAGTTTATTTCAGAGAATCGGGACTAGCGGAGTCAATGAGCAGTTCTTC	CASSLFQRIGTSGVNEQFF
TRBD2	-	TRBJ2-2	TRBV11-1	TGTGCCAGCAGCCGCGGGAGACATGACACCGGGGAGCTGTTTTTT	CASSRGRHDTGELFF
TRBD2	-	TRBJ2-1	TRBV7-6	TGTGCCAGCAGCCGGGGACTAGCGGACAATGAGCAGTTCTTC	CASSRGLADNEQFF
TRBD2	few	TRBJ2-1	TRBV18	TGTGCCAGCTCACCACTGGAACTAGCGGACCTTTACAATGAGCAGTTCTTC	CASSPLELADLYNEQFF
TRBD2	-	TRBJ2-1	TRBV6-1	TGTGCCAGCAAGCGGGGGGACAATGAGCAGTTCTTC	CASKRGDNEQFF
TRBD1	few	TRBJ1-1	TRBV5-1	TGCGCCAGCAGAAAGGGACAGGCCGATACTGAAGCTTTCTTT	CASRKGQADTEAFF
TRBD2	-	TRBJ2-5	TRBV30	TGTGCCTGGAGTCTCGGTAGCGGGCAAGAGACCCAGTACTTC	CAWSLGSGQETQYF
-	few	TRBJ1-2	TRBV7-2	TGTGCCAGCAGCTTACTACCTAGCTATGGCTACACCTTC	CASSLLPSYGYTF
TRBD1	few	TRBJ2-1	TRBV10-3	TGTGCCATCAGCACCGGGACAGGGGGCTCCAATGAGCAGTTCTTC	CAISTGTGGSNEQFF
-	few	TRBJ2-1	TRBV5-4	TGTGCCAGCAGCTTGGATAGCAATGAGCAGTTCTTC	CASSLDSNEQFF
-	-	TRBJ2-7	TRBV28	TGTGCCAGCAGTTTCCCCCCCGGCTACGAGCAGTACTTC	CASSFPPGYEQYF
-	-	TRBJ2-3	TRBV6-6	TGTGCCTCGTGGGAGTATACGGATACGCAGTATTTT	CASWEYTDTQYF
-	-	TRBJ2-1	TRBV9	TGTGCCAGCAGCGTAAGTGCTAGTTATGAGCAGTTCTTC	CASSVSASYEQFF
TRBD2	-	TRBJ2-1	TRBV7-9	TGTGCCAGCAGCTTAAGACTAGCGGGAGTCTACAATGAGCAGTTCTTC	CASSLRLAGVYNEQFF
-	-	TRBJ2-2	TRBV14	TGTGCCAGCAGTCTATTACAGGGTTCCACCGGGGAGCTGTTTTTT	CASSLLQGSTGELFF
TRBD1	-	TRBJ2-1	TRBV7-9	TGTGCCAGCAGCCTTGGGGACAGGGTTGGCAATGAGCAGTTCTTC	CASSLGDRVGNEQFF